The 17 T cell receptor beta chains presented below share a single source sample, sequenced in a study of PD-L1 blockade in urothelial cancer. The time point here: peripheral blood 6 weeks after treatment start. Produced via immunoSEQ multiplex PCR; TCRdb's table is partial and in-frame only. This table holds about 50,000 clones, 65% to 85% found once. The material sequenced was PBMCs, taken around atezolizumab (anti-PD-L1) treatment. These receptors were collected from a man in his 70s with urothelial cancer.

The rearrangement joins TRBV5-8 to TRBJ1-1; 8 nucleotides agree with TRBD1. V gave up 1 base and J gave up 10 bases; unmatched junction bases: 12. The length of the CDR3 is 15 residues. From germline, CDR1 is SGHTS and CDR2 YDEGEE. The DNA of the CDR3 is TGTGCCAGCAGCTTGTATTGGTCAGGGGGCTTGGGAGCTTTCTTT. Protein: CASSLYWSGGLGAFF.

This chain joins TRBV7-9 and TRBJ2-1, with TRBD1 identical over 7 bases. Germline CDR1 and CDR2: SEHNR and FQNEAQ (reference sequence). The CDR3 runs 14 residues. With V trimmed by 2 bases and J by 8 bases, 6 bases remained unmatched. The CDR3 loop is CASSLRTGRDEQFF. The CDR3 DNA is TGTGCCAGCAGCTTAAGGACAGGACGCGATGAGCAGTTCTTC.

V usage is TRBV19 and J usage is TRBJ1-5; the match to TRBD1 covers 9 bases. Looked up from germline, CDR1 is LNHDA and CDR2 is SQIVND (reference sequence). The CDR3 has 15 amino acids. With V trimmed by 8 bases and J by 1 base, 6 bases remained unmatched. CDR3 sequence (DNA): TGTGCCAGTTCCGGGACAGGGACCAGCAATCAGCCCCAGCATTTT. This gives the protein CASSGTGTSNQPQHF.

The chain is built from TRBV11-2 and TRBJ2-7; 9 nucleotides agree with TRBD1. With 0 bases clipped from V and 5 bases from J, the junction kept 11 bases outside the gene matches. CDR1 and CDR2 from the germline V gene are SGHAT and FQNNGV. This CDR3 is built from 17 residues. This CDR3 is CASSLDGTGRERNEQYF. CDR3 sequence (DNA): TGTGCCAGCAGCTTAGATGGGACAGGGAGGGAACGGAACGAGCAGTACTTC.

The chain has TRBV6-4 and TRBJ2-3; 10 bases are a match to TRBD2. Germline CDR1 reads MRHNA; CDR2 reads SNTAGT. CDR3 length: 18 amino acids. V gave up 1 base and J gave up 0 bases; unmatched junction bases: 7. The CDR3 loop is CASSDFPSGSSSTDTQYF. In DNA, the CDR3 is TGTGCCAGCAGTGACTTTCCTAGCGGGAGCTCAAGCACAGATACGCAGTATTTT.

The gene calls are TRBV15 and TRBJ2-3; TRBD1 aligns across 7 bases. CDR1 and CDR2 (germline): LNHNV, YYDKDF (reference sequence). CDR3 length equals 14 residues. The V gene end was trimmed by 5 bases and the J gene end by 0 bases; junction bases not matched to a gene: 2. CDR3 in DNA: TGTGCCACCAGCCGGGACAGCAGCACAGATACGCAGTATTTT. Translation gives CATSRDSSTDTQYF.

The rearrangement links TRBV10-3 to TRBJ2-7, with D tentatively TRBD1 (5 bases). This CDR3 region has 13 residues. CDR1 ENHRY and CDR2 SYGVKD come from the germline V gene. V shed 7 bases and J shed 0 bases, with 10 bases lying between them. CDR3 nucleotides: TGTGCCATCAAGGAAGGGGACTCCTACGAGCAGTACTTC. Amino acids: CAIKEGDSYEQYF.

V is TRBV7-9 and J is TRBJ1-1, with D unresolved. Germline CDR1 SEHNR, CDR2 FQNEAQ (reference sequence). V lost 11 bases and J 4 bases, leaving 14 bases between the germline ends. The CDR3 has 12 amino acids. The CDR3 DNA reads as TGTGCCTCCGGAGGTGGCAGCACTGAAGCTTTCTTT. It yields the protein CASGGGSTEAFF.

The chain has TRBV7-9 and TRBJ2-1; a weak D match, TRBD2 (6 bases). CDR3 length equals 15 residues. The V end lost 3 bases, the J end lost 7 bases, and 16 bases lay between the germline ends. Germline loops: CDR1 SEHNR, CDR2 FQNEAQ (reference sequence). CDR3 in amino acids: CASSLPSGAKNEQFF. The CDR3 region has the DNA TGTGCCAGCAGCTTGCCTTCGGGAGCGAAAAATGAGCAGTTCTTC. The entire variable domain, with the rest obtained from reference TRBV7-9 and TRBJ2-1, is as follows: DTGVSQNPRHKITKRGQNVTFRCDPISEHNRLYWYRQTLGQGPEFLTYFQNEAQLEKSRLLSDRFSAERPKGSFSTLEIQRTEQGDSAMYLCASSLPSGAKNEQFFGPGTRLTVL.

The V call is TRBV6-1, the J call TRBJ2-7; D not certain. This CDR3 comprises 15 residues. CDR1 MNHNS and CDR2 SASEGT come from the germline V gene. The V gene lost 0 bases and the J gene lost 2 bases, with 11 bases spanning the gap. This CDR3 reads CASSEAQVSTYEQYF. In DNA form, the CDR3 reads TGTGCCAGCAGTGAAGCGCAGGTCAGCACCTACGAGCAGTACTTC.

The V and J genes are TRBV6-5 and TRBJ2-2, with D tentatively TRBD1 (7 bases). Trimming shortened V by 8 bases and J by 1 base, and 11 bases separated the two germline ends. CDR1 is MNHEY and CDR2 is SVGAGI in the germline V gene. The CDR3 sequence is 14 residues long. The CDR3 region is CASVQGGNTGELFF. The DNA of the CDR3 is TGTGCCAGCGTGCAGGGGGGGAACACCGGGGAGCTGTTTTTT.

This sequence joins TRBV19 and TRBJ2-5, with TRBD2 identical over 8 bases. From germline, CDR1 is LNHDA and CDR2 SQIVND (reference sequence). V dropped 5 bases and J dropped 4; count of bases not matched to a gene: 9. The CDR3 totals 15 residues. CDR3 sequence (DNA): TGTGCCAGTAGTCCCCAAGCGGGAGTGGGAGAGACCCAGTACTTC. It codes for CASSPQAGVGETQYF.

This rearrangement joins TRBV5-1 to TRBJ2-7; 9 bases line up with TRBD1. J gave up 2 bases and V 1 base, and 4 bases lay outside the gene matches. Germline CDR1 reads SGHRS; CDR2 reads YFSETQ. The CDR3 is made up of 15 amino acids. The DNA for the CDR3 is TGCGCCAGCAGCTTGTTGACAGGGGGGACCTACGAGCAGTACTTC. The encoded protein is CASSLLTGGTYEQYF.

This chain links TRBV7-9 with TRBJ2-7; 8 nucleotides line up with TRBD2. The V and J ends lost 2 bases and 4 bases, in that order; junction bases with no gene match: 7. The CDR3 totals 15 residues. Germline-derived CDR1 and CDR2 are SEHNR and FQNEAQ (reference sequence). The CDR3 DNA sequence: TGTGCCAGCAGCTTACCCCCGGGAGGGAGGTACGAGCAGTACTTC. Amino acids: CASSLPPGGRYEQYF.

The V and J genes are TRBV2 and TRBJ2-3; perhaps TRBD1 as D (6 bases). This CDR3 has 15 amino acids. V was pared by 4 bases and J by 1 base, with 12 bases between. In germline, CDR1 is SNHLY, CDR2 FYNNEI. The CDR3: CASSVGTTRTDTQYF. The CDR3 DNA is TGTGCCAGCAGTGTAGGGACAACCCGCACAGATACGCAGTATTTT.

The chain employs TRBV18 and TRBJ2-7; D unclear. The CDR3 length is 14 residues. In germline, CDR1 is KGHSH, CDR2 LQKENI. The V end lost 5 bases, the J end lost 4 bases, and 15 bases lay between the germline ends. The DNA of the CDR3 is TGTGCCAGCTCATCCGGATCATCCGGGTACGAGCAGTACTTC. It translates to CASSSGSSGYEQYF.

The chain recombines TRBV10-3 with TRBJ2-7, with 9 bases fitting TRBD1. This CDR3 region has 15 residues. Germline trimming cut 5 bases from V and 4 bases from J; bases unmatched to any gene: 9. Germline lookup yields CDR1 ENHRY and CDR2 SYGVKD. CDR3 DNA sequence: TGTGCCATCAGTCACACAGGACAGGGGTCTTACGAGCAGTACTTC. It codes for CAISHTGQGSYEQYF.